The clone carrying this T cell receptor beta chain was seen once. After extraction with the RNeasy kit, roughly 0.5 to 1 ug of the RNA was reverse transcribed using random hexamers. Amplification of TCR beta CDR3 across 54 Vbeta and 13 Jbeta was performed with immunoSEQ multiplex PCR. TCRdb used MiXCR to reprocess the immunoSEQ multiplex PCR reads, holding one entry per CDR3 protein. The sample lists approximately 150,000 distinct CDR3 sequences, roughly 95% occurring once. This sample is drawn from a study of CD8 T cells in Susac syndrome. Germline loops: CDR1 LGHNT, CDR2 FRNRAP. The CDR3 is 16 residues long. V lost 2 bases to trimming and J lost 7 bases; unmatched junction nucleotides: 8. Sequencing of TCR beta was performed on blood CD8+ T cells and on blood CD4+ T cells. In the multiple sclerosis control group, patients were treatment-naive and had stable or active relapsing-remitting disease.

The rearrangement links TRBV12-5 to TRBJ2-2; TRBD1 agrees at 9 bases. The TCR originated in a human donor with multiple sclerosis. Input material: CD4+ T cells from PBMCs. The chain's CDR3 is CASGLSLGTGIGELFF. The CDR3 DNA sequence: TGTGCTAGTGGTTTGTCCCTCGGGACAGGGATCGGGGAGCTGTTTTTT. Using reference TRBV12-5 and TRBJ2-2 for the parts outside the CDR3, the full variable domain is DARVTQTPRHKVTEMGQEVTMRCQPILGHNTVFWYRQTMMQGLELLAYFRNRAPLDDSGMPKDRFSAEMPDATLATLKIQPSEPRDSAVYFCASGLSLGTGIGELFFGEGSRLTVL.